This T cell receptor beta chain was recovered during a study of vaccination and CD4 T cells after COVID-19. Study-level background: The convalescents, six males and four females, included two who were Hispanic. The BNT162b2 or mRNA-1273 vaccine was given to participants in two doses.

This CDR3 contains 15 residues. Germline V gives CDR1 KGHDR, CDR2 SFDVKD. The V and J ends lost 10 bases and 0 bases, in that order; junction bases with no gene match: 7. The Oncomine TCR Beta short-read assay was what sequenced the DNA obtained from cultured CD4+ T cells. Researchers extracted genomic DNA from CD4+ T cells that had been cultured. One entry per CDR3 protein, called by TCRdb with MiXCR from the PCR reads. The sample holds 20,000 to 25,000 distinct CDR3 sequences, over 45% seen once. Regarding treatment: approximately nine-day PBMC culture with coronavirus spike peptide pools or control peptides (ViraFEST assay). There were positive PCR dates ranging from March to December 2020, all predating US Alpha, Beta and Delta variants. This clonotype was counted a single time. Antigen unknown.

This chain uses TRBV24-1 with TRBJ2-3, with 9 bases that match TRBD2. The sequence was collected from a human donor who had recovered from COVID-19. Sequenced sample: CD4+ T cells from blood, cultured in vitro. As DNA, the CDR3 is TGTGCCACTGGGGAAACTAGCGGGAGCACAGATACGCAGTATTTT. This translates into CATGETSGSTDTQYF.